Below are 19 T cell receptor beta chains sequenced from a single sample in a study of blood T cell repertoires in COVID-19. Data came from immunoSEQ multiplex PCR; TCRdb stores just in-frame clones and leaves some out. The table includes a few hundred thousand clones, around 81% detected once. Specimen: PBMCs or T cells enriched from blood (not recorded which). These receptors were collected from a man over 45 who had recovered from COVID-19.

V usage is TRBV5-6 and J usage is TRBJ2-1; 11 bases agree with TRBD2. The CDR3 spans 16 residues. The V and J ends lost 2 bases and 7 bases, in that order; junction bases with no gene match: 8. Germline loops: CDR1 SGHDT, CDR2 YYEEEE. In nucleotides, the CDR3 is TGTGCCAGCAGCTTTGCGACTAGCGGGGAAGGGAATGAGCAGTTCTTC. Translated: CASSFATSGEGNEQFF.

The J gene is TRBJ2-5, the V gene TRBV5-4, with TRBD2 matching over 8 bases. Germline loops: CDR1 SGHNT, CDR2 YYREEE (reference sequence). The trim removed 4 bases at V and 6 bases at J, leaving 8 bases unmatched. The CDR3 runs to 14 residues. The CDR3 nucleotides are TGTGCCAGCAGCCTCGGGGGGGAGATTAAGACCCAGTACTTC. Translation: CASSLGGEIKTQYF.

This rearrangement joins TRBV7-9 to TRBJ2-1; TRBD1 might be the D (6 bases). This CDR3 region has 15 residues. Germline lookup yields CDR1 SEHNR and CDR2 FQNEAQ (reference sequence). Trimming pared 2 bases from V and 4 bases from J, leaving 12 bases between. The DNA for the CDR3 is TGTGCCAGCAGCTTACGAGGGGGAGCTTACAATGAGCAGTTCTTC. This gives the protein CASSLRGGAYNEQFF.

This clone was observed once. The chain couples TRBV7-2 to TRBJ2-1; 7 positions agree with TRBD2. V shed 1 base and J 2 bases; nucleotides not matched to a gene: 8. The CDR3 is made up of 17 amino acids. CDR1 is SGHTA and CDR2 is FQGNSA in the germline V gene. The CDR3 protein is CASSLDLGRRPYNEQFF. CDR3 DNA: TGTGCCAGCAGCTTAGATCTCGGGAGGAGACCCTACAATGAGCAGTTCTTC.

This clone has a handful of counts. This chain uses TRBV5-1 with TRBJ1-1; 7 bases are shared with TRBD1. The CDR3 has 15 residues. Germline V gene lookup returns CDR1 SGHRS and CDR2 YFSETQ. The ends lost 4 bases at V and 4 bases at J; junction bases unmatched: 10. DNA of the CDR3: TGCGCCAGCAGCGTTGCTCAGGGGGGTACCACTGAAGCTTTCTTT. Its protein is CASSVAQGGTTEAFF. Based on the CDR3 plus reference TRBV5-1 and TRBJ1-1, the full variable domain is KAGVTQTPRYLIKTRGQQVTLSCSPISGHRSVSWYQQTPGQGLQFLFEYFSETQRNKGNFPGRFSGRQFSNSRSEMNVSTLELGDSALYLCASSVAQGGTTEAFFGQGTRLTVV.

The rearrangement joins TRBV5-1 to TRBJ2-2; 10 bases line up with TRBD1. The V segment lost 7 bases and the J segment 6 bases; nucleotides outside the gene matches: 9. Germline CDR1 and CDR2: SGHRS and YFSETQ. This CDR3 spans 15 amino acids. The CDR3 is CASRPGTGDAGELFF. CDR3 nucleotides: TGCGCCAGCCGTCCCGGGACAGGGGACGCCGGGGAGCTGTTTTTT.

The chain has TRBV19 and TRBJ1-1; D may be TRBD1 (5 bases). Trimming removed 7 bases at V and 8 bases at J, with 14 bases between. There are 12 residues in the CDR3. Germline V lookup: CDR1 LNHDA, CDR2 SQIVND (reference sequence). This CDR3 reads CASTSGFSEAFF. The DNA for the CDR3 is TGTGCCAGTACCTCAGGGTTCTCGGAAGCTTTCTTT.

The chain couples TRBV28 to TRBJ2-2; D remains ambiguous. CDR3 length: 14 residues. V dropped 6 bases and J dropped 1 base, with 9 bases sitting between them. Germline-derived CDR1 and CDR2 are MDHEN and SYDVKM. The CDR3 here is CASRTFLNTGELFF. CDR3 nucleotide sequence: TGTGCCAGCAGGACATTCTTGAACACCGGGGAGCTGTTTTTT.

The chain carries TRBV9 and TRBJ2-3, with 9 bases matching TRBD2. The CDR3 is 16 residues long. Germline V CDR1 and CDR2: SGDLS, YYNGEE. Germline trimming cut 2 bases from V and 3 bases from J; bases unmatched to any gene: 7. For the CDR3, the DNA is TGTGCCAGCAGCGTCTCCGCGGGAGGGCCAACAGATACGCAGTATTTT. Translating gives CASSVSAGGPTDTQYF.

The chain recombines TRBV5-4 with TRBJ1-1; tentatively, D is TRBD1 (6 bases). Trimming cost V 4 bases and J 2 bases, with 18 bases left between them. The CDR3 extends over 16 amino acids. The germline V gene encodes CDR1 SGHNT and CDR2 YYREEE (reference sequence). CDR3 DNA sequence: TGTGCCAGCAGCAAATGGGGGCAGGGATCTAACACTGAAGCTTTCTTT. It encodes CASSKWGQGSNTEAFF.

This clone was seen more than once but under ten times. The chain has TRBV2 and TRBJ2-2; the D gene is possibly TRBD2 (5 bases). CDR1 and CDR2 (germline): SNHLY, FYNNEI. The CDR3 runs 14 residues. Trimming shortened V by 4 bases and J by 6 bases, and 12 bases separated the two germline ends. Here the CDR3 reads CASSAVPRAGELFF. CDR3 bases: TGTGCCAGCAGTGCAGTCCCGCGGGCCGGGGAGCTGTTTTTT.

This clone appeared a single time. The V gene is TRBV19, the J gene TRBJ1-1; TRBD1 might be the D (5 bases). The CDR3 spans 13 residues. Trimming cost V 6 bases and J 7 bases, with 15 bases left between them. Germline loops: CDR1 LNHDA, CDR2 SQIVND (reference sequence). CDR3: CASRLRDTREAFF. In DNA, the CDR3 is TGTGCCAGTAGACTCAGGGATACCCGTGAAGCTTTCTTT.

The rearrangement joins TRBV10-3 to TRBJ2-5; TRBD1 matches at 7 bases. The CDR3 is 13 amino acids. V gave up 0 bases and J gave up 6 bases; unmatched junction bases: 1. The germline V gene encodes CDR1 ENHRY and CDR2 SYGVKD. The CDR3 nucleotides read TGTGCCATCAGTGAGTCAAGGGGGCAGACCCAGTACTTC. Residues: CAISESRGQTQYF.

V and J are TRBV14 and TRBJ1-1, with TRBD1 as a possible D gene (6 bases). The ends were cut back, 1 base at V and 11 bases at J, with 14 bases in the middle. This CDR3 is built from 13 residues. Germline CDR1 and CDR2: SGHDN and FVKESK. CDR3 sequence: CASSQVEGGGAFF. For the CDR3, the DNA is TGTGCCAGCAGCCAAGTCGAGGGTGGGGGCGCTTTCTTT.

This clone is a singleton in its sample. The chain recombines TRBV10-3 with TRBJ1-5; D may be TRBD1 (5 bases). The CDR3 covers 15 residues. Germline CDR1 and CDR2: ENHRY and SYGVKD. The ends were cut back, 4 bases at V and 4 bases at J, with 14 bases in the middle. Written as DNA, the CDR3 is TGTGCCATCAGTGGTGGGCAGGGAGGTAATCAGCCCCAGCATTTT. Translated: CAISGGQGGNQPQHF.

The chain combines TRBV18 with TRBJ2-3; D possibly corresponds to TRBD2 (6 bases). The CDR3 extends over 15 amino acids. Germline values: CDR1 KGHSH, CDR2 LQKENI. Trimming took 2 bases from V and 9 from J, leaving 18 bases between them. The CDR3 loop reads CASSPELASKETQYF. The CDR3 DNA is TGTGCCAGCTCACCAGAACTAGCCAGCAAAGAGACGCAGTATTTT.

This rearrangement joins TRBV5-1 to TRBJ2-1, with 8 bases that match TRBD2. The CDR3 is 15 residues long. From germline, CDR1 is SGHRS and CDR2 YFSETQ. V was clipped by 3 bases and J by 2 bases; unmatched bases: 4. The CDR3 coding sequence is TGCGCCAGCAGCTCCGGGACTAGTCCCTACAATGAGCAGTTCTTC. The encoded protein is CASSSGTSPYNEQFF.

The chain carries TRBV7-3 and TRBJ1-2, with no clear D. This CDR3 comprises 17 residues. Germline V CDR1 and CDR2: SGHTA, FQGTGA. The V end was cut by 5 bases, the J end by 5 bases, with 24 bases between. This CDR3 is CASSHHGGTSSLYGYTF. DNA of the CDR3: TGTGCCAGCAGCCACCACGGAGGAACATCGAGTTTGTATGGCTACACCTTC.

This chain joins TRBV13 and TRBJ2-7, with 8 bases matching TRBD1. Germline V lookup: CDR1 PRHDT, CDR2 FYEKMQ (reference sequence). V gave up 6 bases and J gave up 3 bases; unmatched junction bases: 7. The CDR3 is 14 residues long. CDR3 nucleotides: TGTGCCAGCAGTCCACGGACAGGGAGCTACGAGCAGTACTTC. Its protein is CASSPRTGSYEQYF.